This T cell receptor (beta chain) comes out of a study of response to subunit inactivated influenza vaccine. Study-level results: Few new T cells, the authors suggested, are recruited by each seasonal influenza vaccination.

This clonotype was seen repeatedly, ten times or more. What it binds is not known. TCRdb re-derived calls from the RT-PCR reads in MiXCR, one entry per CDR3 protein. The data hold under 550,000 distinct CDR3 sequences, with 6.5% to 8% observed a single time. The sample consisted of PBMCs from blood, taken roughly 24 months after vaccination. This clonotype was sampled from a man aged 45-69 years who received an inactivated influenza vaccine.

CDR3 in DNA: TGCGCCAGCAGCCCCACAGGGGTGGGTGCCTACGAGCAGTACTTC. Translated: CASSPTGVGAYEQYF. The rearrangement joins TRBV5-1 to TRBJ2-7; TRBD1 matches at 7 bases. Trimming cost V 4 bases and J 2 bases; bases outside gene matches: 9. CDR1 SGHRS and CDR2 YFSETQ come from the germline V gene. The CDR3 extends over 15 amino acids.